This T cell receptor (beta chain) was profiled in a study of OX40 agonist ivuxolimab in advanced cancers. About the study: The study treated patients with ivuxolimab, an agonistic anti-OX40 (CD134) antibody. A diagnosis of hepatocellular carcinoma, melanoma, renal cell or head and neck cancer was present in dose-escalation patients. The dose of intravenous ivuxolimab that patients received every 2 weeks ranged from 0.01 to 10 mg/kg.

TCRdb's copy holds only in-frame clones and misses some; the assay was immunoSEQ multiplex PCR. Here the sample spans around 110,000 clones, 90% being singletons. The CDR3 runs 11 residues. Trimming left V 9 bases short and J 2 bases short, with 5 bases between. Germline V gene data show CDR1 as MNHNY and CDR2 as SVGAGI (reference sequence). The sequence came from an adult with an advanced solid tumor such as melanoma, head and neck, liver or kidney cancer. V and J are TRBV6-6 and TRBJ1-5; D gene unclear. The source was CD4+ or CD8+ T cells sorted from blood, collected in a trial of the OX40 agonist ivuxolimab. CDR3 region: CASKGNQPQHF. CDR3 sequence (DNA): TGTGCCAGTAAGGGCAATCAGCCCCAGCATTTT.